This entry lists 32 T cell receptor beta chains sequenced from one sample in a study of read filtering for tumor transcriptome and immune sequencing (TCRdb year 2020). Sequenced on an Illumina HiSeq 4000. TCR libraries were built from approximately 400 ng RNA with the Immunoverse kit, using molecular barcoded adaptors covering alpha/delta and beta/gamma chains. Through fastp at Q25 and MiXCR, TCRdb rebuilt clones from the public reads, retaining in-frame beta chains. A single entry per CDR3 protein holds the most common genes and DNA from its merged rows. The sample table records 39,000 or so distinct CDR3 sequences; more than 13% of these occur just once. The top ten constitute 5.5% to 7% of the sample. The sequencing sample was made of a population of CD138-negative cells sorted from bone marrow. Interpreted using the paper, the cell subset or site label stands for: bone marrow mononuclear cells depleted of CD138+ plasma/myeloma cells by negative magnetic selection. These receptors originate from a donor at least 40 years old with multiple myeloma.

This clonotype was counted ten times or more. The CDR3 DNA sequence: TGTGCCAGCTCCCCTAGCGGGAATGAGCAGTTCTTC. It codes for CASSPSGNEQFF. This chain links TRBV18 with TRBJ2-1; 8 bases map to TRBD2. The CDR3 extends over 12 amino acids. The V segment lost 6 bases and the J segment 7 bases; nucleotides outside the gene matches: 2. Germline V gene lookup returns CDR1 KGHSH and CDR2 LQKENI. Full variable domain (remainder filled in from reference TRBV18 and TRBJ2-1): NAGVMQNPRHLVRRRGQEARLRCSPMKGHSHVYWYRQLPEEGLKFMVYLQKENIIDESGMPKERFSAEFPKEGPSILRIQQVVRGDSAAYFCASSPSGNEQFFGPGTRLTVL.

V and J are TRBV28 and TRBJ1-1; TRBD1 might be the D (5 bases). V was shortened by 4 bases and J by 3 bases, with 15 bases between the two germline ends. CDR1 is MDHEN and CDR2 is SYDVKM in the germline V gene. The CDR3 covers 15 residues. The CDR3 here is CASSSPRAFDTEAFF. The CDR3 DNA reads TGTGCCAGCAGTTCACCCAGGGCGTTCGACACTGAAGCTTTCTTT.

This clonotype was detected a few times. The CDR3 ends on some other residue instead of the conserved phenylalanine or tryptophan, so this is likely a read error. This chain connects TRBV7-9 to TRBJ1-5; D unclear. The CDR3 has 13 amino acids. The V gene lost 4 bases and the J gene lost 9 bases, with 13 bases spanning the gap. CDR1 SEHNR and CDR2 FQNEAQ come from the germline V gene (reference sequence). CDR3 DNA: TGTGCCAGCAGCTCGGGCCTTATTGGGCCCCAGCATCTT. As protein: CASSSGLIGPQHL.

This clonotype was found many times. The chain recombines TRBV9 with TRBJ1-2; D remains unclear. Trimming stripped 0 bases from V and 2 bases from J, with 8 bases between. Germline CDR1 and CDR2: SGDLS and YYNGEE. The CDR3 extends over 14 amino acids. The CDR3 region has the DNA TGTGCCAGCAGCGTAGGCGGCGGAAACTATGGCTACACCTTC. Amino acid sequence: CASSVGGGNYGYTF.

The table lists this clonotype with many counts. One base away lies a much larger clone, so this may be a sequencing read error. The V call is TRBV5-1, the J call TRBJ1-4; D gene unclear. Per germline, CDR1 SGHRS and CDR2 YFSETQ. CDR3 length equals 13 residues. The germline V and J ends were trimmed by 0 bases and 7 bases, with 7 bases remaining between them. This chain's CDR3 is CASSLEISEKLFF. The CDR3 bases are TGCGCCAGCAGCTTGGAGATCAGTGAAAAACTGTTTTTT.

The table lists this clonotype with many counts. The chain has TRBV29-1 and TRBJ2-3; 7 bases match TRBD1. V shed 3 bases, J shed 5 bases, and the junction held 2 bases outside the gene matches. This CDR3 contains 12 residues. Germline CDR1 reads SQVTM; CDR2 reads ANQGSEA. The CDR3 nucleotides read TGCAGCGTTGAGCAGGGGGTAGATACGCAGTATTTT. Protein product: CSVEQGVDTQYF.

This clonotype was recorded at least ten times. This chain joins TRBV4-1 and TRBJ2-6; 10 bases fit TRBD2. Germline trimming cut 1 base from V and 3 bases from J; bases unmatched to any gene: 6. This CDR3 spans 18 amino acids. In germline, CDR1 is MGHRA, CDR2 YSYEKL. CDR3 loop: CASSQGLAGLSGANVLTF. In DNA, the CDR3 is TGCGCCAGCAGCCAAGGACTAGCGGGTTTAAGTGGGGCCAACGTCCTGACTTTC.

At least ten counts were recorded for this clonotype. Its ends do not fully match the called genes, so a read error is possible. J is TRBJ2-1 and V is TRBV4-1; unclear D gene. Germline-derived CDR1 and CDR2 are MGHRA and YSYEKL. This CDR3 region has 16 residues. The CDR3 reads CASTQDVLIGNNEQFF. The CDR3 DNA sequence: TGCGCCAGCACCCAAGATGTGTTAATAGGGAACAATGAGCAGTTCTTC.

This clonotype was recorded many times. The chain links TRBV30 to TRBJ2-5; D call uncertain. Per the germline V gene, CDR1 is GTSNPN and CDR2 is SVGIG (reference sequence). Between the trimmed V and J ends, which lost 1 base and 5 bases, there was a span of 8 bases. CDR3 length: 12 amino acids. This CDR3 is CAWSEVGETQYF. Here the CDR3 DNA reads TGTGCCTGGAGTGAAGTTGGCGAGACCCAGTACTTC. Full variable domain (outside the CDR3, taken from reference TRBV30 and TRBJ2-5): SQTIHQWPATLVQPVGSPLSLECTVEGTSNPNLYWYRQAAGRGLQLLFYSVGIGQISSEVPQNLSASRPQDRQFILSSKKLLLSDSGFYLCAWSEVGETQYFGPGTRLLVL.

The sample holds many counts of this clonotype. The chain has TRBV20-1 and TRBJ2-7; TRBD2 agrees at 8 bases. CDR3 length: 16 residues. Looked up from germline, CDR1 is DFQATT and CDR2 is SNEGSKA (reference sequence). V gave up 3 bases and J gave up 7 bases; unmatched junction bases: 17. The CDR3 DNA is TGCAGTGCTAGGGGTATGCCGGGAGGGCCCGGTTGGGAGCAGTACTTC. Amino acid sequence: CSARGMPGGPGWEQYF.

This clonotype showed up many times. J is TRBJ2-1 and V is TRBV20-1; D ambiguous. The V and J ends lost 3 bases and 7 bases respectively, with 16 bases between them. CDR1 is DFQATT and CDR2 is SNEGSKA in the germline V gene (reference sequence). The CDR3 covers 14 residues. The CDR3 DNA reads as TGCAGTGCTAGGAAATCTGCTAAGAGAAATGAGCAGTTCTTC. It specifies CSARKSAKRNEQFF.

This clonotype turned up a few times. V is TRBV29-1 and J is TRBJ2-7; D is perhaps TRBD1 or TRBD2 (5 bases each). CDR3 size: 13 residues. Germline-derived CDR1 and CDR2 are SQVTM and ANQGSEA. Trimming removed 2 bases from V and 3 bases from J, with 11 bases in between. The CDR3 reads CSVEPAGSYEQYF. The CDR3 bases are TGCAGCGTTGAACCGGCAGGGAGCTACGAGCAGTACTTC.

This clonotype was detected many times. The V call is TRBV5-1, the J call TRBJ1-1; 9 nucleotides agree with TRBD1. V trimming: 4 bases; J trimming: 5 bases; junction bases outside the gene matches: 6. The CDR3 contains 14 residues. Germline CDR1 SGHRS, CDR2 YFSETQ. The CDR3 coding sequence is TGCGCCAGCAGCATCGGGACAGGGTGGACTGAAGCTTTCTTT. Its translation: CASSIGTGWTEAFF.

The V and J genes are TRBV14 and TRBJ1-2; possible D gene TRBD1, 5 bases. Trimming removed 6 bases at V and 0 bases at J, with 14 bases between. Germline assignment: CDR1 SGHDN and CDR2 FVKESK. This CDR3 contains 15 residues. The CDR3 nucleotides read TGTGCCAGCAGAGTCTCCGGGGGACCTAACTATGGCTACACCTTC. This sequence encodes CASRVSGGPNYGYTF.

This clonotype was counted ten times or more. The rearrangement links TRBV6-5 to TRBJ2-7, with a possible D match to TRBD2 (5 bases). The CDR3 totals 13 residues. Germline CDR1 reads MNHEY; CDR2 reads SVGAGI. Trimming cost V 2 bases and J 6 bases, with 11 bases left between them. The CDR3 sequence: CASSYRETTEQYF. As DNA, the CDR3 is TGTGCCAGCAGTTACAGGGAGACCACCGAGCAGTACTTC.

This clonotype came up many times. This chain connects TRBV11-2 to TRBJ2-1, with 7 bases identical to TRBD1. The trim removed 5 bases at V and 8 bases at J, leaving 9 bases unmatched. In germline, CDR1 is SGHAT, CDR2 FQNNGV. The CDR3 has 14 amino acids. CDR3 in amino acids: CASSRTGGLYEQFF. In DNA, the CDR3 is TGTGCCAGCAGCCGGACAGGAGGACTCTATGAGCAGTTCTTC.

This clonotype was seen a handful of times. The CDR3 is CASTPTPYNEQFF. The CDR3 DNA reads TGTGCCAGCACCCCGACACCGTACAATGAGCAGTTCTTC. This chain links TRBV6-2 or TRBV6-3 with TRBJ2-1; the D is unclear. V was pared by 7 bases and J by 4 bases, with 11 bases between. CDR3 length equals 13 residues. CDR1 is MNHEY, CDR2 SVGEGT, per germline.

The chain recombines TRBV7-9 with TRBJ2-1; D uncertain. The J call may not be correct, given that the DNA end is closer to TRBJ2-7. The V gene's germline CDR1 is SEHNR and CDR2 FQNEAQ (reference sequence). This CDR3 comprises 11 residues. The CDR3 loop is CAIPALDEQYF. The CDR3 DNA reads TGTGCCATTCCGGCACTTGATGAGCAGTACTTC.

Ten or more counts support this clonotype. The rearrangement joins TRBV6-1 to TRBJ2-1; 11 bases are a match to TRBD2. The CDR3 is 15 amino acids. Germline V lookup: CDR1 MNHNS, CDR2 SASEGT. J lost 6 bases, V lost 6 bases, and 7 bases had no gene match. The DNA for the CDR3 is TGTGCCAGCAGCGAGGGACTAGCGGAGATCAATGAGCAGTTCTTC. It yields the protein CASSEGLAEINEQFF.

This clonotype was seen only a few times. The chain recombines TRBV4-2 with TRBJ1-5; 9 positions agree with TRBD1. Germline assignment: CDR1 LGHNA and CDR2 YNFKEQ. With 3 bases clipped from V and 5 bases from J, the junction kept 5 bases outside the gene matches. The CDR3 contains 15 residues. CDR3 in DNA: TGTGCCAGCAGCCAGGACAGGGGACAGGATCAGCCCCAGCATTTT. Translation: CASSQDRGQDQPQHF.

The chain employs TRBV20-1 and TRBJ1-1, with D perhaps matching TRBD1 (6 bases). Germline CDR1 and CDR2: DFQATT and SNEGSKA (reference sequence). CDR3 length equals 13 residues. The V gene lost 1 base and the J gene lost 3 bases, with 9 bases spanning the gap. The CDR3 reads CSARAGGHTEAFF. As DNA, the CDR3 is TGCAGTGCTAGAGCCGGGGGCCACACTGAAGCTTTCTTT.

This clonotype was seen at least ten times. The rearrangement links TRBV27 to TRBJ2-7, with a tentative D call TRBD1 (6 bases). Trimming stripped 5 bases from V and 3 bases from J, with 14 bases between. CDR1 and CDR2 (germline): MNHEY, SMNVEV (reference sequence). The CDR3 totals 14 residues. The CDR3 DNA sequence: TGTGCCAGCAGTCTGGACAGTCGGATCTACGAGCAGTACTTC. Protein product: CASSLDSRIYEQYF.

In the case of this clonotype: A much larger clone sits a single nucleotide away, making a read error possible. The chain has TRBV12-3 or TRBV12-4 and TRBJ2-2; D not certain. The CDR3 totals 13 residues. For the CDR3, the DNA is TGTGCCTGCAGCCGCGATCCTACCGGGGAGCTGTTTTTT. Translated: CACSRDPTGELFF.

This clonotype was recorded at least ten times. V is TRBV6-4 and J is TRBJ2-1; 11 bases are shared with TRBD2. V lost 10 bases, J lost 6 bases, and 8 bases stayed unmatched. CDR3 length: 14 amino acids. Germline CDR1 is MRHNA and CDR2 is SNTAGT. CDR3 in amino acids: CATTQTSGSNEQFF. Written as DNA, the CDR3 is TGTGCCACCACTCAAACTAGCGGGAGCAATGAGCAGTTCTTC.

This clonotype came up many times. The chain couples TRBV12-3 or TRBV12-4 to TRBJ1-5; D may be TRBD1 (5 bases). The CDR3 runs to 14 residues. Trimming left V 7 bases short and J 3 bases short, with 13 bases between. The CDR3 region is CASTLGGINQPQHF. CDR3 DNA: TGTGCCAGCACCCTGGGGGGAATCAATCAGCCCCAGCATTTT.

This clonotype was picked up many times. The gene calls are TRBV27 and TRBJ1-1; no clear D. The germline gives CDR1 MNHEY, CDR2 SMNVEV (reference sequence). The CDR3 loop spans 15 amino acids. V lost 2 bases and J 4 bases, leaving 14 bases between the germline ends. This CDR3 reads CASSLAGGLGTEAFF. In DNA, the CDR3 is TGTGCCAGCAGTTTAGCGGGCGGCCTGGGCACTGAAGCTTTCTTT.

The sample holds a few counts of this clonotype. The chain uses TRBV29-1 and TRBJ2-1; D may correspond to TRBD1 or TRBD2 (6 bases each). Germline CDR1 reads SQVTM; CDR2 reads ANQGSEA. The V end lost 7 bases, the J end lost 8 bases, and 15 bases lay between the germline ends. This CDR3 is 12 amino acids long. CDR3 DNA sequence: TGCAGCGGGGGCCGAAGGGGGGATGAGCAGTTCTTC. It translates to CSGGRRGDEQFF.

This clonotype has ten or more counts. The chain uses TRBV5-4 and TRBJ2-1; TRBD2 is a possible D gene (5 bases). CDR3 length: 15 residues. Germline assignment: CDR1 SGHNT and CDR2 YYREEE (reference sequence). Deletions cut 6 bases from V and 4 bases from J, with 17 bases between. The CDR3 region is CASNLTSPRYNEQFF. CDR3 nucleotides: TGTGCCAGCAACCTAACTAGTCCCCGATACAATGAGCAGTTCTTC. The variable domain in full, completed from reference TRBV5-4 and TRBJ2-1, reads ETGVTQSPTHLIKTRGQQVTLRCSSQSGHNTVSWYQQALGQGPQFIFQYYREEENGRGNFPPRFSGLQFPNYSSELNVNALELDDSALYLCASNLTSPRYNEQFFGPGTRLTVL.

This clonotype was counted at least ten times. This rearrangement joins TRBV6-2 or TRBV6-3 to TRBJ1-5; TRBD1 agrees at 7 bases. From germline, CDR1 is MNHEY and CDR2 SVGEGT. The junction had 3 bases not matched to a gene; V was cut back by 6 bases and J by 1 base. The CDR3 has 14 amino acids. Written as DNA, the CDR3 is TGTGCCAGCAGCGACAGGGTAAGCAATCAGCCCCAGCATTTT. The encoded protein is CASSDRVSNQPQHF.

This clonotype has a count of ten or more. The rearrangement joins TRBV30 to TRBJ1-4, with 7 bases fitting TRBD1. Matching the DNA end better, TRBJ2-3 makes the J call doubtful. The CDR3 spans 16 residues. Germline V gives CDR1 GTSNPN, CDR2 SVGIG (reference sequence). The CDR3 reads CAWDPGQLKITDTQYF. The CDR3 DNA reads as TGTGCCTGGGACCCGGGACAGCTTAAAATCACAGATACGCAGTATTTT.

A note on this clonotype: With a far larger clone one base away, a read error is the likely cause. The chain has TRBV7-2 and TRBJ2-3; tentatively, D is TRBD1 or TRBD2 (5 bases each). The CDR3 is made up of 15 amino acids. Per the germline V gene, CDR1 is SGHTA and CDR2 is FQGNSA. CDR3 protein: CASSSLGPNTDTQNF. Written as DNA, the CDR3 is TGTGCCAGCAGCTCTTTGGGACCGAACACAGATACGCAGAATTTT.

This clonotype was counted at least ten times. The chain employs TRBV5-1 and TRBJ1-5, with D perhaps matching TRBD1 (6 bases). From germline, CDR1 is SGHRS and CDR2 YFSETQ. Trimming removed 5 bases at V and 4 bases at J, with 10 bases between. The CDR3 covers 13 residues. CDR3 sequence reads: CASRPDRNQPQHF. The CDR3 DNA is TGCGCCAGCAGACCCGACAGGAATCAGCCCCAGCATTTT.